This TCR beta chain was captured by sequencing in a study of human T cells and chemical hapten exposure. TCRdb processed the RACE reads anew with MiXCR; each CDR3 protein has one entry. The data show about 46,000 distinct CDR3 sequences, approximately 4.7% seen once. The sample holds many counts of this clonotype. The CDR3 sequence is 20 residues long. V was clipped by 6 bases and J by 7 bases; unmatched bases: 28. CDR1 is MNHNY and CDR2 is SVGAGI in the germline V gene (reference sequence). Regarding time point: healthy volunteer bleed at 2 weeks. Unfractionated whole blood was the source of the extracted total RNA.

The sample was whole blood. This clonotype was sampled from a female donor in good health. Some clones in this sample may be carry-over from other donors' samples. The chain couples TRBV6-6 to TRBJ1-1; 8 nucleotides agree with TRBD1. The chain's CDR3 is CASSPWDADREANPPYEAFF. The CDR3 DNA sequence: TGTGCCAGCAGCCCTTGGGATGCGGACAGGGAGGCGAACCCACCCTATGAAGCTTTCTTT.